The 5 T cell receptor beta chains in this list originate from one sample, sequenced in a study of T cells in women clearing cervical HPV infection. TCRdb's table, derived via immunoSEQ multiplex PCR, lists solely in-frame clones and lacks some. In all, the sample yields 30,000 to 35,000 clones. The sequenced sample consisted of blood buffy coat. Every receptor here comes from a woman aged 18 to 75 with a cervical HPV16 infection that either progressed to CIN3+ or cleared (not recorded which).

Notes on this clone: The CDR3 end lies 3 residues beyond the end of the read and is filled in from the germline J gene. The gene calls are TRBV29-1 and TRBJ2-1; 9 bases are shared with TRBD1. The V segment lost 7 bases and the J segment 8 bases; nucleotides outside the gene matches: 12. CDR1 is SQVTM and CDR2 is ANQGSEA in the germline V gene. The CDR3 is made up of 14 amino acids. CDR3 DNA (partial): TGCAGCGCCACCTCCAATACAGGGGGCCATGAG. Amino acid sequence: CSATSNTGGHE. The entire CDR3 reads CSATSNTGGHEQFF.

On this clone: From the germline J gene comes the end of the CDR3, since the read stops 3 residues before it. This sequence joins TRBV19 and TRBJ2-7; a weak D match, TRBD1 (6 bases). CDR1 is LNHDA and CDR2 is SQIVND in the germline V gene (reference sequence). The CDR3 is made up of 16 amino acids. Trimming removed 3 bases from V and 1 base from J, with 16 bases in between. The CDR3 bases that were read are TGTGCCAGTAGTATTCGAGGCAGGGGTAGGTCCTACGAG. Translation gives CASSIRGRGRSYE. The entire CDR3 protein reads CASSIRGRGRSYEQYF.

Concerning this clone itself: The read halts 3 residues ahead of the CDR3 end, with the missing end drawn from the germline J gene. The chain couples TRBV19 to TRBJ1-1, with no clear D. This CDR3 comprises 12 residues. CDR1 and CDR2 from the germline V gene are LNHDA and SQIVND (reference sequence). The DNA read from the CDR3 is TGTGCCAGTAGTATAGATCACATTCGA. This encodes CASSIDHIR. The whole CDR3 is CASSIDHIRAFF.

Details on this clone: The observed sequence ends 3 residues before the CDR3 terminus, with the missing tail filled in from the germline J gene. The chain joins TRBV18 to TRBJ1-2; D possibly corresponds to TRBD1 (5 bases). This CDR3 is built from 14 residues. CDR1 is KGHSH and CDR2 is LQKENI in the germline V gene. Partial CDR3 DNA: TGTGCCAGCTCAAACCTCGACAGACCCTACGAC. Translated, it gives CASSNLDRPYD. In full, the CDR3 is CASSNLDRPYDYTF.

With regard to this clone: The read finishes 3 residues shy of the CDR3 end, and the germline J gene is used to complete it. The chain couples TRBV20-1 to TRBJ2-4; the D gene is possibly TRBD1 (6 bases). The CDR3 consists of 15 residues. Germline V CDR1 and CDR2: DFQATT, SNEGSKA (reference sequence). V lost 4 bases, J lost 3 bases, and 16 bases lay in between. CDR3 DNA (partial): TGCAGTGCTAATCCCCCCCGGACAGTCAAAAACATT. Protein product: CSANPPRTVKNI. The entire CDR3 reads CSANPPRTVKNIQYF.